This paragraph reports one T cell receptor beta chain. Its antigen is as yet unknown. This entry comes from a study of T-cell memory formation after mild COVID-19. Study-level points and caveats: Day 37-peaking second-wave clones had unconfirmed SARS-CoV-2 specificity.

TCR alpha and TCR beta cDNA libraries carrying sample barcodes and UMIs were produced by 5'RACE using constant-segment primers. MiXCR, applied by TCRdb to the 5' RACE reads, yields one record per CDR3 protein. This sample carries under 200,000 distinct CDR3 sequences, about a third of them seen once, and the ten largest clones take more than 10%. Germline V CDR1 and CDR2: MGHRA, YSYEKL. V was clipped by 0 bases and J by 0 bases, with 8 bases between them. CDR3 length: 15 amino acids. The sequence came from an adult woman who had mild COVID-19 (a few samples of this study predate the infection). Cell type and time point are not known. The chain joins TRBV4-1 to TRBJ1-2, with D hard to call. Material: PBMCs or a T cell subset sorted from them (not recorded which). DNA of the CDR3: TGCGCCAGCAGCCAAGATTGGCATACTAACTATGGCTACACCTTC. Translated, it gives CASSQDWHTNYGYTF.